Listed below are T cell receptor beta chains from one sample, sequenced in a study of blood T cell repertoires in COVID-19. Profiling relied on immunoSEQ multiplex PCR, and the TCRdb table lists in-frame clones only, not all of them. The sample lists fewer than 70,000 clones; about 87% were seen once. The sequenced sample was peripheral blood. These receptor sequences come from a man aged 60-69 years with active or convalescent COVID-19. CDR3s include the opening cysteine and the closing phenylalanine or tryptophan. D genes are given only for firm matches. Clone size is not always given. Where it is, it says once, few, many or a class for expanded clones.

CDR3 DNA: TGTGCCACCAGTGCAACAGGGGGCTTTGGCACAGATACGCAGTATTTT
CDR3 protein: CATSATGGFGTDTQYF
clone size: .
D gene: TRBD1
V gene: TRBV24-1
J gene: TRBJ2-3

CDR3 DNA: TGTGCCAGCAGCGTAGACGGCAGGGGAAATTCACCCCTCCACTTT
CDR3 protein: CASSVDGRGNSPLHF
clone size: .
D gene: .
V gene: TRBV9
J gene: TRBJ1-6

CDR3 DNA: TGTGCCAGCAGCTTGGCCGGCCCGGGGGGCTACACCTTC
CDR3 protein: CASSLAGPGGYTF
clone size: few
D gene: .
V gene: TRBV5-4
J gene: TRBJ1-2

CDR3 DNA: TGTGCCAGCAGCACGGACAGGGAGAATTCACCCCTCCACTTT
CDR3 protein: CASSTDRENSPLHF
clone size: .
D gene: TRBD1
V gene: TRBV5-6
J gene: TRBJ1-6

CDR3 DNA: TGTGCCAGCAGACCTAGCGGGGTCACAGATACGCAGTATTTT
CDR3 protein: CASRPSGVTDTQYF
clone size: .
D gene: TRBD2
V gene: TRBV2
J gene: TRBJ2-3

CDR3 DNA: TGTGCCAGCAGCCCCGAGACAGGGTTGAACACTGAAGCTTTCTTT
CDR3 protein: CASSPETGLNTEAFF
clone size: .
D gene: TRBD1
V gene: TRBV5-6
J gene: TRBJ1-1

CDR3 DNA: TGTGCCATCAGTGTCAACCGGGAGAACACTGAAGCTTTCTTT
CDR3 protein: CAISVNRENTEAFF
clone size: .
D gene: .
V gene: TRBV10-3
J gene: TRBJ1-1

CDR3 DNA: TGTGCCAGTAGTACAAGGGGACTAGCGGGAGGTAAACAAGAGACCCAGTACTTC
CDR3 protein: CASSTRGLAGGKQETQYF
clone size: .
D gene: TRBD2
V gene: TRBV19
J gene: TRBJ2-5

CDR3 DNA: TGCGCCAGCAGCCAAGTGTGGGGGGTTTCTGGAAACACCATATATTTT
CDR3 protein: CASSQVWGVSGNTIYF
clone size: .
D gene: .
V gene: TRBV4-1
J gene: TRBJ1-3

CDR3 DNA: TGTGCCAGCTCACCCGGGACAGGGCCCGAAAAACTGTTTTTT
CDR3 protein: CASSPGTGPEKLFF
clone size: .
D gene: TRBD1
V gene: TRBV18
J gene: TRBJ1-4

CDR3 DNA: TGCGCCAGCAAACCGGGACAGGGGTCACTAGCGGGCACCTATGAGCAGTTCTTC
CDR3 protein: CASKPGQGSLAGTYEQFF
clone size: .
D gene: .
V gene: TRBV5-1
J gene: TRBJ2-1

CDR3 DNA: TGTGCCAGCAGCTTAGCCACCCCTACAGGGAACACTGAAGCTTTCTTT
CDR3 protein: CASSLATPTGNTEAFF
clone size: .
D gene: .
V gene: TRBV13
J gene: TRBJ1-1

CDR3 DNA: TGTGCCAGCAGCGTGGGGGCAGGGACAGACTACACAGATACGCAGTATTTT
CDR3 protein: CASSVGAGTDYTDTQYF
clone size: .
D gene: TRBD1
V gene: TRBV9
J gene: TRBJ2-3

CDR3 DNA: TGTGCCAGTAGTACCACAGACACAACTAATGAAAAACTGTTTTTT
CDR3 protein: CASSTTDTTNEKLFF
clone size: .
D gene: .
V gene: TRBV19
J gene: TRBJ1-4

CDR3 DNA: TGTGCCAGCAGCGTAGTCGGTAAACTATACAATGAGCAGTTCTTC
CDR3 protein: CASSVVGKLYNEQFF
clone size: .
D gene: .
V gene: TRBV13
J gene: TRBJ2-1

CDR3 DNA: TGTGCCACCAGTGATTCCGGGACTAGCGCTCTCACAGATACGCAGTATTTT
CDR3 protein: CATSDSGTSALTDTQYF
clone size: .
D gene: TRBD2
V gene: TRBV24-1
J gene: TRBJ2-3

CDR3 DNA: TGTGCCAGCAGCACCTCAGGACAGGGATCTGAAGCTTTCTTT
CDR3 protein: CASSTSGQGSEAFF
clone size: few
D gene: TRBD1
V gene: TRBV7-9
J gene: TRBJ1-1

CDR3 DNA: TGTGCCACCAGCAGAGAACGGCGGAATAATTCACCCCTCCACTTT
CDR3 protein: CATSRERRNNSPLHF
clone size: .
D gene: .
V gene: TRBV15
J gene: TRBJ1-6

CDR3 DNA: TGTGCCAGCAGTGAAACAGGTCATAGCACCTATAATTCACCCCTCCACTTT
CDR3 protein: CASSETGHSTYNSPLHF
clone size: .
D gene: .
V gene: TRBV2
J gene: TRBJ1-6

CDR3 DNA: TGCGCCAGCAGCCACTCATTACAGGGGATTGGGACGAGCCATGGCTACACCTTC
CDR3 protein: CASSHSLQGIGTSHGYTF
clone size: .
D gene: TRBD1
V gene: TRBV4-1
J gene: TRBJ1-2

CDR3 DNA: TGTGCCAGTACCACAGGGCTTCGAGGTGGCTACACCTTC
CDR3 protein: CASTTGLRGGYTF
clone size: .
D gene: .
V gene: TRBV19
J gene: TRBJ1-2

CDR3 DNA: TGTGCCAGCTCGCCCACAGGGGCCCCCTACGAGCAGTACTTC
CDR3 protein: CASSPTGAPYEQYF
clone size: .
D gene: TRBD1
V gene: TRBV6-5
J gene: TRBJ2-7

CDR3 DNA: TGTGCCAGCAGTGAAGGGGTTTGGGGCCTAAACATTCAGTACTTC
CDR3 protein: CASSEGVWGLNIQYF
clone size: .
D gene: .
V gene: TRBV6-1
J gene: TRBJ2-4

CDR3 DNA: TGTGCCAGCAGCCCAGCGGGTGGGGTCAATGAGCAGTTCTTC
CDR3 protein: CASSPAGGVNEQFF
clone size: .
D gene: .
V gene: TRBV7-9
J gene: TRBJ2-1

CDR3 DNA: TGTGCCATCAGTGAGCATGCGGGGGGGCAGGCCGGGGAGCTGTTTTTT
CDR3 protein: CAISEHAGGQAGELFF
clone size: .
D gene: TRBD2
V gene: TRBV10-3
J gene: TRBJ2-2

CDR3 DNA: TGTGCCAGTAGCGCCCTGACAGGGTCTGAAGCTTTCTTT
CDR3 protein: CASSALTGSEAFF
clone size: .
D gene: TRBD1
V gene: TRBV19
J gene: TRBJ1-1

CDR3 DNA: TGTGCCAGCAGCTTAGAATCCCCGGGGTACATATTTAACAATGAGCAGTTCTTC
CDR3 protein: CASSLESPGYIFNNEQFF
clone size: .
D gene: .
V gene: TRBV7-2
J gene: TRBJ2-1

CDR3 DNA: TGTGCCAGCAGCCACCCTCGGAAAACTAGCGGGGTCACCGGGGAGCTGTTTTTT
CDR3 protein: CASSHPRKTSGVTGELFF
clone size: .
D gene: TRBD2
V gene: TRBV9
J gene: TRBJ2-2

CDR3 DNA: TGTGCCAGCAGCTTGGGACAGGGAAGGGATCAGCCCCAGCATTTT
CDR3 protein: CASSLGQGRDQPQHF
clone size: .
D gene: TRBD1
V gene: TRBV5-8
J gene: TRBJ1-5

CDR3 DNA: TGCGCCAGCAGCCCAACAACCGGGACAGGGGGCGACGGTTCTGGCTACACCTTC
CDR3 protein: CASSPTTGTGGDGSGYTF
clone size: .
D gene: TRBD1
V gene: TRBV5-1
J gene: TRBJ1-2

CDR3 DNA: TGTGCCAGCTCACCAGACTTTGGGGCCAACGTCCTGACTTTC
CDR3 protein: CASSPDFGANVLTF
clone size: .
D gene: .
V gene: TRBV18
J gene: TRBJ2-6

CDR3 DNA: TGTGCCAGCAGCCCGGGACAGAACTATGGCTACACCTTC
CDR3 protein: CASSPGQNYGYTF
clone size: .
D gene: TRBD1
V gene: TRBV2
J gene: TRBJ1-2

CDR3 DNA: TGTGCCAGCAGCACCAGCGGGATTTCGCTCGAGCAGTACTTC
CDR3 protein: CASSTSGISLEQYF
clone size: medium-sized
D gene: TRBD2
V gene: TRBV7-8
J gene: TRBJ2-7

CDR3 DNA: TGTGCCAGCAGCTTGCCACAGGCTGCTAACTATGGCTACACCTTC
CDR3 protein: CASSLPQAANYGYTF
clone size: .
D gene: .
V gene: TRBV5-6
J gene: TRBJ1-2

CDR3 DNA: TGTGCCAGCAGCTTGGGAGGGTCACATAATTCACCCCTCCACTTT
CDR3 protein: CASSLGGSHNSPLHF
clone size: .
D gene: .
V gene: TRBV5-4
J gene: TRBJ1-6

CDR3 DNA: TGTGCCAGCGTCCGCGGCTCTGGAAACACCATATATTTT
CDR3 protein: CASVRGSGNTIYF
clone size: .
D gene: .
V gene: TRBV2
J gene: TRBJ1-3

CDR3 DNA: TGTGCCACCAGTGACCGGACTAGCGGGGGGGCTAGCACAGATACGCAGTATTTT
CDR3 protein: CATSDRTSGGASTDTQYF
clone size: .
D gene: TRBD2
V gene: TRBV24-1
J gene: TRBJ2-3

CDR3 DNA: TGTGCCAGTAGTAAGACAGGGGGCAAGACCGGGGAGCTGTTTTTT
CDR3 protein: CASSKTGGKTGELFF
clone size: .
D gene: TRBD1
V gene: TRBV19
J gene: TRBJ2-2

CDR3 DNA: TGTGCCAGCAGTTCTCTAGCGGGAGGGCCGAGAGAGCAGTACTTC
CDR3 protein: CASSSLAGGPREQYF
clone size: .
D gene: TRBD2
V gene: TRBV27
J gene: TRBJ2-7

CDR3 DNA: TGTGCCACCAGCAGAGATAACGGGGATGAAAAACTGTTTTTT
CDR3 protein: CATSRDNGDEKLFF
clone size: .
D gene: .
V gene: TRBV15
J gene: TRBJ1-4

CDR3 DNA: TGTGCCAGCAGGGGGGGTTCCCGGGAGACCGGGGAGCTGTTTTTT
CDR3 protein: CASRGGSRETGELFF
clone size: .
D gene: .
V gene: TRBV5-4
J gene: TRBJ2-2

CDR3 DNA: TGTGCCAGCAGCTCCCTTAGAGGGTGGACTGAAGCTTTCTTT
CDR3 protein: CASSSLRGWTEAFF
clone size: .
D gene: .
V gene: TRBV11-2
J gene: TRBJ1-1

CDR3 DNA: TGTGCCAGCAGTGGCGGGACGGGGAATTCACCCCTCCACTTT
CDR3 protein: CASSGGTGNSPLHF
clone size: .
D gene: .
V gene: TRBV6-2/TRBV6-3
J gene: TRBJ1-6

CDR3 DNA: TGTGCCAGCAGTTTTATCCAGGACAGGGGAGGGGAAAAACTGTTTTTT
CDR3 protein: CASSFIQDRGGEKLFF
clone size: .
D gene: TRBD1
V gene: TRBV2
J gene: TRBJ1-4

CDR3 DNA: TGTGCCAGCAGCTTAAGCAGGGGGCAAAATGAAGCTTTCTTT
CDR3 protein: CASSLSRGQNEAFF
clone size: .
D gene: TRBD1
V gene: TRBV7-8
J gene: TRBJ1-1